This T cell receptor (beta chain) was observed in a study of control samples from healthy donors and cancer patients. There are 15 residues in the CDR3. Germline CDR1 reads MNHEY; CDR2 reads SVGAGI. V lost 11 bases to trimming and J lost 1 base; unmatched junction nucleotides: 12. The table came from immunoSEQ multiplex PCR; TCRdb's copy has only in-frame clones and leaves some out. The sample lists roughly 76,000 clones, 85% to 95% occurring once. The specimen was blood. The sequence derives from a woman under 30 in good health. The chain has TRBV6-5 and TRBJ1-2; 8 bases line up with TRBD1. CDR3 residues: CAGGQGETGNYGYTF. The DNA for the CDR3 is TGTGCCGGTGGACAGGGTGAGACGGGTAACTATGGCTACACCTTC.